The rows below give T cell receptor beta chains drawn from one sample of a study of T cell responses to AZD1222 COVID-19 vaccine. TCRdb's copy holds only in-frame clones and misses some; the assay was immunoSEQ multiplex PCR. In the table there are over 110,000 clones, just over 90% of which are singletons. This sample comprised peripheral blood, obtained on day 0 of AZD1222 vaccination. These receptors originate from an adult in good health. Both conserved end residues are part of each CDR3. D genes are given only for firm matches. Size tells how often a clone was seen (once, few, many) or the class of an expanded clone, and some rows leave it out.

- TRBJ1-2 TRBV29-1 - CSVQRGGGGYTF TGCAGCGTTCAAAGGGGGGGTGGTGGCTACACCTTC
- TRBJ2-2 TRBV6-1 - CASSETGGGELFF TGTGCCAGCAGTGAAACGGGCGGAGGGGAGCTGTTTTTT
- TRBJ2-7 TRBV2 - CASRANGEQYF TGTGCCAGCAGGGCCAATGGCGAGCAGTACTTC
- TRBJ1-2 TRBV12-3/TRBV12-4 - CASSLKGGYGYTF TGTGCCAGCAGTTTAAAGGGGGGCTATGGCTACACCTTC
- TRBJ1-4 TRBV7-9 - CASTDGGVTNEKLFF TGTGCCAGCACCGACGGGGGGGTTACTAATGAAAAACTGTTTTTT
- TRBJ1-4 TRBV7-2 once CASSQGRPNEKLFF TGTGCCAGCAGCCAGGGACGACCCAATGAAAAACTGTTTTTT
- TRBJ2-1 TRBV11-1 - CASSLDGIAYNEQFF TGTGCCAGCAGCTTAGATGGAATCGCCTACAATGAGCAGTTCTTC
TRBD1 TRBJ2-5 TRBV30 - CAWERQGQETQYF TGTGCCTGGGAGCGACAGGGGCAAGAGACCCAGTACTTC
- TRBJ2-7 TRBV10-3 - CAISGGEGNEQYF TGTGCCATCAGTGGGGGCGAGGGGAACGAGCAGTACTTC
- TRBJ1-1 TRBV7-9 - CASTWGGEAFF TGTGCCAGCACCTGGGGCGGTGAAGCTTTCTTT
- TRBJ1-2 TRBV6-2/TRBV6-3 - CASSYSTGYGYTF TGTGCCAGCAGTTACTCAACAGGCTATGGCTACACCTTC
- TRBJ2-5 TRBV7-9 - CASSLDLGSQETQYF TGTGCCAGCAGCTTAGATCTGGGCTCCCAAGAGACCCAGTACTTC
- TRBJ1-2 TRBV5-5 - CASSLAPFADGYTF TGTGCCAGCAGCTTGGCCCCGTTCGCCGATGGCTACACCTTC
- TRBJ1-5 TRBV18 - CASSPGQGSNQPQHF TGTGCCAGCTCACCGGGCCAGGGGAGCAATCAGCCCCAGCATTTT
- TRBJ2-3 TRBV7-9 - CASSRADTQYF TGTGCCAGCAGCAGGGCAGATACGCAGTATTTT
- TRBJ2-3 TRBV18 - CASSQGGHSGDTDTQYF TGTGCCAGCTCTCAGGGGGGCCATAGCGGGGACACAGATACGCAGTATTTT
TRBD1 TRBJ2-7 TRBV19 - CASSIYRGYYEQYF TGTGCCAGTAGTATTTACAGGGGATACTACGAGCAGTACTTC
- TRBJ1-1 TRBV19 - CASSIGQLAEAFF TGTGCCAGTAGTATCGGACAGCTCGCTGAAGCTTTCTTT
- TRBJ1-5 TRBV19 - CASSTGQSNQPQHF TGTGCCAGTAGTACGGGGCAGAGCAATCAGCCCCAGCATTTT
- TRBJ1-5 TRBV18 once CASSPVQGNQPQHF TGTGCCAGCTCACCAGTACAGGGCAATCAGCCCCAGCATTTT
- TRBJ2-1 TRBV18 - CASSYVVADQVEQFF TGTGCCAGCTCATATGTAGTAGCGGACCAGGTTGAGCAGTTCTTC
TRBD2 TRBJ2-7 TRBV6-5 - CASSRLAGSYEQYF TGTGCCAGCAGTCGACTAGCGGGCTCCTACGAGCAGTACTTC
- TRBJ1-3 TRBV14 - CASSHSGGNTIYF TGTGCCAGCAGCCATTCAGGGGGAAACACCATATATTTT
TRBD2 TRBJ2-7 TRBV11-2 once CASRTSGAGSYEQYF TGTGCCAGCAGGACTAGCGGGGCCGGCTCCTACGAGCAGTACTTC
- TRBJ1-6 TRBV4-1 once CASSQRTGQYNSPLHF TGCGCCAGCAGCCAAAGAACAGGACAGTATAATTCACCCCTCCACTTT
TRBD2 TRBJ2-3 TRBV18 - CASSADSGSSWATQYF TGTGCCAGCTCAGCGGATAGCGGGAGCTCTTGGGCTACGCAGTATTTT
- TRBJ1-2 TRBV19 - CASSNRYGYTF TGTGCCAGTAGTAACCGATATGGCTACACCTTC
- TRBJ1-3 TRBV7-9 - CASRRGASGNTIYF TGTGCCAGCAGGCGAGGGGCGTCAGGAAACACCATATATTTT
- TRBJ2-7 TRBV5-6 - CASSQPGRDEQYF TGTGCCAGCAGCCAACCGGGCAGGGACGAGCAGTACTTC
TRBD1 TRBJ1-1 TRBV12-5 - CASGWQVKDRGRTEAFF TGTGCTAGTGGTTGGCAAGTCAAGGACAGGGGTCGCACTGAAGCTTTCTTT
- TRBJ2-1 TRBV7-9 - CASSLTESSGEQFF TGTGCCAGCAGCTTAACGGAGAGTTCAGGTGAGCAGTTCTTC
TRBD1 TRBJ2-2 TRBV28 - CASSYKQGMTGELFF TGTGCCAGCAGCTACAAACAGGGGATGACCGGGGAGCTGTTTTTT
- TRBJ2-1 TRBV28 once CASSLWTDPYNEQFF TGTGCCAGCAGTTTATGGACAGATCCCTACAATGAGCAGTTCTTC
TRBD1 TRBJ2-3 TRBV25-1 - CASRTGQGEDTQYF TGTGCCAGCAGGACCGGACAGGGAGAAGATACGCAGTATTTT
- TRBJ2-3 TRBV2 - CASKTGASTDTQYF TGTGCCAGCAAGACCGGAGCTAGCACAGATACGCAGTATTTT
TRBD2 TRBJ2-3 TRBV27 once CASRLSGKRPDTQYF TGTGCCAGCAGACTTAGCGGGAAAAGGCCAGATACGCAGTATTTT
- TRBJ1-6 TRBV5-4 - CASSPDGGVGSPLHF TGTGCCAGCAGCCCCGATGGGGGGGTAGGATCACCCCTCCACTTT
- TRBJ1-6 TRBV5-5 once CASSFVTASSYNSPLHF TGTGCCAGCAGCTTTGTGACAGCAAGCTCCTATAATTCACCCCTCCACTTT
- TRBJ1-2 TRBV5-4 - CASSPTGTSNYGYTF TGTGCCAGCAGCCCCACAGGGACCAGTAACTATGGCTACACCTTC
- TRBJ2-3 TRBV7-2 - CASSLASWNTDTQYF TGTGCCAGCAGCTTAGCTAGCTGGAACACAGATACGCAGTATTTT
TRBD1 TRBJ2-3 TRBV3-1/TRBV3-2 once CASSLWTGGTDTQYF TGTGCCAGCAGCCTATGGACAGGGGGCACAGATACGCAGTATTTT
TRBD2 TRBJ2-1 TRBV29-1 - CSVQRGPSYNEQFF TGCAGCGTTCAGCGGGGCCCCTCCTACAATGAGCAGTTCTTC
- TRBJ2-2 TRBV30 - CAWSVPDRNTGELFF TGTGCCTGGAGTGTACCGGACAGGAACACCGGGGAGCTGTTTTTT
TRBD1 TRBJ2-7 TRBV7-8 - CASSLQTGAQEQYF TGTGCCAGCAGCTTACAGACAGGGGCCCAGGAGCAGTACTTC
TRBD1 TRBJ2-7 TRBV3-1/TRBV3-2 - CASSRRDRGQYEQYF TGTGCCAGCAGCCGAAGGGACAGGGGGCAGTACGAGCAGTACTTC
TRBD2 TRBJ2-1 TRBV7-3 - CASSLPASGRVGEQFF TGTGCCAGCAGCTTACCGGCTAGCGGGAGAGTAGGTGAGCAGTTCTTC
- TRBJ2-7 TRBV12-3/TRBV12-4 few CASSLDNSYEQYF TGTGCCAGCAGTTTAGACAACTCCTACGAGCAGTACTTC
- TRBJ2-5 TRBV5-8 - CASSRDTQETQYF TGTGCCAGCAGCCGGGACACCCAAGAGACCCAGTACTTC
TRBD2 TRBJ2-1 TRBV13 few CASSFVSGGENEQFF TGTGCCAGCAGCTTTGTTAGCGGGGGGGAAAATGAGCAGTTCTTC
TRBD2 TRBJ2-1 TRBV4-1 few CASSQEAGVGYYEQFF TGCGCCAGCAGCCAGGAAGCGGGAGTGGGGTATTATGAGCAGTTCTTC
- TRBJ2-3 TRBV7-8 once CASSPTILTGLRGTLTDTQYF TGTGCCAGCAGCCCCACTATATTGACAGGCCTCCGCGGGACCCTCACAGATACGCAGTATTTT
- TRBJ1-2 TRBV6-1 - CASRHPRANYGYTF TGTGCCTCCAGACATCCTCGGGCTAACTATGGCTACACCTTC
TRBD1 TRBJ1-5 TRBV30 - CAASGTGGQPQHF TGTGCCGCATCCGGGACAGGGGGTCAGCCCCAGCATTTT
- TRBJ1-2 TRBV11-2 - CASSFPDRHYGYTF TGTGCCAGCAGCTTCCCTGACAGACACTATGGCTACACCTTC
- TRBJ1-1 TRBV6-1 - CASSEVRNTEAFF TGTGCCAGCAGTGAAGTAAGGAACACTGAAGCTTTCTTT